Presented here are 2 T cell receptor beta chains from one specimen sequenced in a study of T cell responses to AZD1222 COVID-19 vaccine. Sequencing used immunoSEQ multiplex PCR; TCRdb keeps in-frame clones, though not all of them. The sample has around 63,000 clones; 85% are singletons. Material: peripheral blood, obtained on day 0 of AZD1222 vaccination. The receptors originated from an adult in good health.

The rearrangement joins TRBV2 to TRBJ2-7; the D is unclear. CDR3 size: 13 residues. Trimming took 7 bases from V and 7 from J, leaving 17 bases between them. Germline V gene lookup returns CDR1 SNHLY and CDR2 FYNNEI. CDR3 amino acids: CASKSRRFEEQYF. DNA for the CDR3: TGTGCCAGCAAATCTCGACGGTTTGAAGAGCAGTACTTC.

This clone was seen only once. The chain uses TRBV3-1 (or the pseudogene TRBV3-2) and TRBJ2-1; possibly TRBD2 for D (7 bases). Germline values: CDR1 LGHDT, CDR2 YNNKEL (reference sequence). The V and J ends lost 10 bases and 8 bases respectively, with 21 bases between them. The CDR3 contains 14 residues. CDR3 sequence (DNA): TGTGCCACTAGAGGGTCGGGGGGCGCATATGAGCAGTTCTTC. Its translation is CATRGSGGAYEQFF.